Listed below are T cell receptor beta chains from one sample, sequenced in a study of T-cell memory formation after mild COVID-19. TCRdb redid the calling of the 5' RACE reads with MiXCR, one entry per CDR3 protein. This table has tens of thousands of distinct CDR3 sequences, approximately 14% appearing once. The sequencing input was PBMCs or a T cell subset sorted from them (not recorded which). All receptors derive from an adult woman who had mild COVID-19 (a few samples of this study predate the infection). Cell type and time point are not known. Both conserved end residues are part of each CDR3. The order of the fields is D gene, V gene, J gene, CDR3 length, clone size, CDR3 DNA, CDR3 protein. A D gene is named only where the DNA matches it firmly. The listing skips clone size in some rows; elsewhere it reads once, few, many or a size class.

>NA|TRBV12-3/TRBV12-4|TRBJ2-5|13|many
TGTGCCAGCAGAATGGGGTGGGAAGAGACCCAGTACTTC
CASRMGWEETQYF
>NA|TRBV2|TRBJ2-5|13|NA
TGTGCCAGCAGTGAAGTCCAGGGGAGGACCCAGTACTTC
CASSEVQGRTQYF
>TRBD1|TRBV5-6|TRBJ2-7|17|NA
TGTGCCAGCAGCTCAAGAGGGGGCAGTAGGAATCTTTACGAGCAGTACTTC
CASSSRGGSRNLYEQYF
>TRBD1|TRBV6-5|TRBJ2-7|15|NA
TGTGCCAGCAGTTACTCCCGGGACAGGGGCTTGGAGCAGTACTTC
CASSYSRDRGLEQYF
>NA|TRBV11-3|TRBJ1-2|15|NA
TGTGCCAGCAGCCCATCGTGGCGGGGGGCGTATGGCTACACCTTC
CASSPSWRGAYGYTF
>TRBD2|TRBV20-1|TRBJ2-3|15|few
TGCAGTGCTACGGGGACTATCGCTAGCACAGATACGCAGTATTTT
CSATGTIASTDTQYF
>NA|TRBV5-1|TRBJ1-1|14|NA
TGCGCCAGCAGCTTGGGTACAGGTATCACTGAAGCTTTCTTT
CASSLGTGITEAFF
>TRBD1|TRBV7-6|TRBJ1-1|14|NA
TGTGCCAGCAGCCAGGGACAGTCGAACACTGAAGCTTTCTTT
CASSQGQSNTEAFF
>TRBD1|TRBV4-1|TRBJ2-5|16|few
TGCGCCAGCAGCCAAGATTACGGACAGGGGTGGGAGACCCAGTACTTC
CASSQDYGQGWETQYF
>NA|TRBV12-3/TRBV12-4|TRBJ2-1|11|NA
TGTGCCAGCAGTTGGGGGGACAAGCAGTTCTTC
CASSWGDKQFF
>NA|TRBV7-2|TRBJ1-2|16|few
TGTGCCAGCAGCCCACCCGGGACACCCCCTAACTATGGCTACACCTTC
CASSPPGTPPNYGYTF
>NA|TRBV5-1|TRBJ1-5|16|NA
TGCGCCAGCAGCTTGGAGGGGGTGGGCGGCAATCAGCCCCAGCATTTT
CASSLEGVGGNQPQHF
>TRBD1|TRBV5-1|TRBJ2-7|14|NA
TGCGCCAGCAGCACCGGACAGGGGGCGTGGGAGCAGTACTTC
CASSTGQGAWEQYF
>TRBD2|TRBV4-3|TRBJ2-3|16|NA
TGCGCCAGCAGCCAAGGTAGCGGGAGGAGCACAGATACGCAGTATTTT
CASSQGSGRSTDTQYF
>TRBD2|TRBV30|TRBJ2-3|19|NA
TGTGCCTGGAGCTCATGGAGGACTAGCGGAGGTGACTTGTCAGATACGCAGTATTTT
CAWSSWRTSGGDLSDTQYF
>NA|TRBV5-4|TRBJ1-2|14|few
TGTGCCAGCAAACCGCACAATAGGAGGGTCCGCTACACCTTC
CASKPHNRRVRYTF
>NA|TRBV7-3|TRBJ2-1|15|NA
TGTGCCAGCAGCCTTCTCGGGCAAACCTACAATGAGCAGTTCTTC
CASSLLGQTYNEQFF
>TRBD1|TRBV9|TRBJ1-2|19|few
TGTGCCAGCAGCGTAGCTTTGGGGGGACAGGGGATTCCTAACTATGGCTACACCTTC
CASSVALGGQGIPNYGYTF
>NA|TRBV10-3|TRBJ2-1|19|few
TGTGCCATCAGTGAAGGGACTCCATCCAGCCAGAGCTCCTACAATAAGCAGTTCTTC
CAISEGTPSSQSSYNKQFF
>NA|TRBV7-8|TRBJ1-2|14|few
TGTGCCAGCAGCTTAGGCAGGCCCCACTATGGCTACACCTTC
CASSLGRPHYGYTF
>TRBD2|TRBV9|TRBJ2-1|15|many
TGTGCCAGCAGCGCCGGACTAGCGGGCTACAATGAGCAGTTCTTC
CASSAGLAGYNEQFF
>NA|TRBV20-1|TRBJ2-3|15|NA
TGCAGTGCTAGATCCGTTTGGGAAAGCACAGATACGCAGTATTTT
CSARSVWESTDTQYF
>NA|TRBV7-9|TRBJ1-1|13|NA
TGTGCCAGCAGCGACGGACTGAACACTGAAGCTTTCTTT
CASSDGLNTEAFF
>NA|TRBV7-2|TRBJ2-2|16|many
TGTGCCAGCAGCAAGCCTCAGGGTGCAAACACCGGGGAGCTGTTTTTT
CASSKPQGANTGELFF
>TRBD1|TRBV6-5|TRBJ2-1|16|many
TGTGCCAGCAGTTTGACTGGACAGGGCCCCCGCAATGAGCAGTTCTTC
CASSLTGQGPRNEQFF
>NA|TRBV20-1|TRBJ2-1|14|many
TGCAGTGCTAGAGATCTTCCCAGGGGCAATGAGCAGTTCTTC
CSARDLPRGNEQFF
>NA|TRBV20-1|TRBJ2-6|16|few
TGCAGTGCTAGAGATTGGCGAGGATCTGGGGCCAACGTCCTGACTTTC
CSARDWRGSGANVLTF
>NA|TRBV4-1|TRBJ2-2|12|few
TGCGCCAGCAGCCACAACACCGGGGAGCTGTTTTTT
CASSHNTGELFF
>NA|TRBV7-9|TRBJ1-6|14|NA
TGTGCCAGCAGCTCACAGGGTTTACAGTCACCCCTCCACTTT
CASSSQGLQSPLHF
>NA|TRBV27|TRBJ2-3|14|NA
TGTGCCAGCAGTTGGGCAGGTTTGACAGATACGCAGTATTTT
CASSWAGLTDTQYF
>NA|TRBV5-1|TRBJ2-3|14|NA
TGCGCCAGCAGCTTGGAATGGGGCACAGATACGCAGTATTTT
CASSLEWGTDTQYF
>TRBD2|TRBV4-1|TRBJ2-5|16|NA
TGCGCCAGCAGCCAAGTTACCCTTAGCGGGGTAAAGACCCAGTACTTC
CASSQVTLSGVKTQYF
>NA|TRBV15|TRBJ2-2|15|many
TGTGCCACCAGTGTGACTAGTGAGAACACCGGGGAGCTGTTTTTT
CATSVTSENTGELFF
>NA|TRBV7-9|TRBJ2-7|15|NA
TGTGCCAGCAGCCCTAGGACGGCCGGCTCCTACGAGCAGTACTTC
CASSPRTAGSYEQYF
>NA|TRBV11-3|TRBJ2-1|15|NA
TGTGCCATCTCCGAGGGGGGGAGAAGGTGGGATGAGCAGTTCTTC
CAISEGGRRWDEQFF
>NA|TRBV2|TRBJ2-7|15|NA
TGTGCCAGCAGTGAAAGCCCCGGGAGCTCCTACGAGCAGTACTTC
CASSESPGSSYEQYF
>TRBD1|TRBV18|TRBJ2-7|14|NA
TGTGCCAGCTCATCGACAGGGGTAGGTTTCGAGCAGTACTTC
CASSSTGVGFEQYF
>NA|TRBV29-1|TRBJ1-3|14|many
TGCAGCGTTGTGCCATTCCCCCTCGGAAACACCATATATTTT
CSVVPFPLGNTIYF
>NA|TRBV2|TRBJ2-7|15|NA
TGTGCCAGCAGTGAAGCGGGCAGGAGCTCCTACGAGCAGTACTTC
CASSEAGRSSYEQYF
>NA|TRBV10-3|TRBJ2-2|11|many
TGTGCCACCGTAGGAACCGGGGAGCTGTTTTTT
CATVGTGELFF
>NA|TRBV27|TRBJ2-1|12|NA
TGTGCCAGCAGCCTCAAACGGGGTGAGCAGTTCTTC
CASSLKRGEQFF
>TRBD2|TRBV9|TRBJ2-3|18|NA
TGTGCCAGCAGCGTAAGGAGAGCGGGGGGTCTAAACACAGATACGCAGTATTTT
CASSVRRAGGLNTDTQYF